Listed here are 32 T cell receptor beta chains from one sample, sequenced in a study of T cell responses to AZD1222 COVID-19 vaccine. Profiling relied on immunoSEQ multiplex PCR, and the TCRdb table lists in-frame clones only, not all of them. The sample carries more than 100,000 clones, more than 75% recorded once. Specimen: peripheral blood, collected on day 0 of AZD1222 vaccination. These receptors all come from an adult in good health.

This clone was observed once. The chain couples TRBV27 to TRBJ1-3; D is perhaps TRBD1 (6 bases). This CDR3 comprises 14 residues. Trimming left V 6 bases short and J 4 bases short, with 13 bases between. Germline V gene lookup returns CDR1 MNHEY and CDR2 SMNVEV (reference sequence). As DNA, the CDR3 is TGTGCCAGCAGCCCCTCAGGGGCCGGAAACACCATATATTTT. It encodes CASSPSGAGNTIYF.

This chain connects TRBV6-5 to TRBJ1-1; 7 bases agree with TRBD1. Looked up from germline, CDR1 is MNHEY and CDR2 is SVGAGI. The CDR3 runs to 12 residues. Germline trimming cut 5 bases from V and 4 bases from J; bases unmatched to any gene: 1. DNA for the CDR3: TGTGCCAGCAGTCACAGGGGCACTGAAGCTTTCTTT. Translated: CASSHRGTEAFF.

V gene TRBV30 combines with J gene TRBJ1-6, with D hard to call. V lost 2 bases to trimming and J lost 8 bases, with 16 bases between them. The CDR3 is 15 amino acids. Germline CDR1 reads GTSNPN; CDR2 reads SVGIG (reference sequence). CDR3 nucleotides: TGTGCCTGGAGTTCAGGCCCCGTCCAGGATTCACCCCTCCACTTT. Translated: CAWSSGPVQDSPLHF.

This chain connects TRBV19 to TRBJ1-5; TRBD1 agrees at 10 bases. This CDR3 is built from 14 residues. J lost 9 bases, V lost 3 bases, and 5 bases had no gene match. Germline-derived CDR1 and CDR2 are LNHDA and SQIVND (reference sequence). The DNA for the CDR3 is TGTGCCAGTAGTATCGACAGGGGGCGCGGGCCCCAGCATTTT. This gives the protein CASSIDRGRGPQHF.

This chain links TRBV6-1 with TRBJ2-3, with D unclear. The germline V gene encodes CDR1 MNHNS and CDR2 SASEGT. V lost 0 bases and J 5 bases, leaving 12 bases between the germline ends. The CDR3 loop spans 15 amino acids. The CDR3 region is CASSEARGPVDTQYF. The CDR3 DNA reads as TGTGCCAGCAGTGAAGCGCGTGGGCCGGTAGATACGCAGTATTTT.

The rearrangement uses TRBV5-1 and TRBJ1-2; weak D call: TRBD1 (5 bases). Germline loops: CDR1 SGHRS, CDR2 YFSETQ. There are 14 residues in the CDR3. V was pared by 0 bases and J by 5 bases, with 11 bases between. The CDR3, as DNA: TGCGCCAGCAGCTTGGAGTCAGGGATGTATGGCTACACCTTC. Protein sequence: CASSLESGMYGYTF.

The chain employs TRBV7-2 and TRBJ2-2; TRBD2 aligns across 8 bases. CDR3 size: 15 residues. Per the germline V gene, CDR1 is SGHTA and CDR2 is FQGNSA. Trimming cost V 2 bases and J 3 bases; bases outside gene matches: 2. CDR3 coding DNA: TGTGCCAGCAGCTTAACTAGCGGACACACCGGGGAGCTGTTTTTT. Residues: CASSLTSGHTGELFF.

This clone was detected a few times. The V call is TRBV28, the J call TRBJ1-1, with D maybe TRBD1 (6 bases). Germline CDR1 MDHEN, CDR2 SYDVKM. Trimming stripped 5 bases from V and 4 bases from J, with 14 bases between. This CDR3 spans 14 amino acids. CDR3 sequence reads: CASSQPTGFTEAFF. The CDR3 nucleotides are TGTGCCAGCAGTCAGCCAACAGGGTTCACTGAAGCTTTCTTT.

Points on this clone: A junction end diverges from the germline sequence, so it may reflect a read error. The V gene is TRBV28, the J gene TRBJ1-5; D unresolved. Germline assignment: CDR1 MDHEN and CDR2 SYDVKM. This CDR3 has 19 amino acids. DNA of the CDR3: TGTGTCAGCAGTCTCACCCCCCGGGCCCCGCCTAATAGCAATCAGCCCCAGCATTTT. The encoded protein is CVSSLTPRAPPNSNQPQHF.

This chain uses TRBV28 with TRBJ2-7; D gene unclear. Trimming took 8 bases from V and 0 from J, leaving 8 bases between them. Germline values: CDR1 MDHEN, CDR2 SYDVKM. This CDR3 has 12 residues. The CDR3 region is CASRGFSYEQYF. The DNA for the CDR3 is TGTGCCAGCCGAGGTTTCTCCTACGAGCAGTACTTC.

In this sample, this clone turned up a few times. The rearrangement joins TRBV7-2 to TRBJ2-7; no clear D. Germline V gives CDR1 SGHTA, CDR2 FQGNSA. The CDR3 consists of 14 residues. Trimming took off 5 bases at V and 3 bases at J, with 14 bases between the two ends. Here the CDR3 reads CASSPWVNHYEQYF. CDR3 nucleotide sequence: TGTGCCAGCAGCCCCTGGGTGAACCACTACGAGCAGTACTTC. The variable domain in full, with the rest retrieved from reference TRBV7-2 and TRBJ2-7, is GAGVSQSPSNKVTEKGKDVELRCDPISGHTALYWYRQSLGQGLEFLIYFQGNSAPDKSGLPSDRFSAERTGGSVSTLTIQRTQQEDSAVYLCASSPWVNHYEQYFGPGTRLTVT.

This clone has a single count. This sequence joins TRBV28 and TRBJ2-7, with TRBD2 matching 7 bases. The CDR3 spans 13 residues. Germline V lookup: CDR1 MDHEN, CDR2 SYDVKM. The V segment lost 7 bases and the J segment 4 bases; nucleotides outside the gene matches: 7. The CDR3 DNA sequence: TGTGCCAGCACGGGGGAGGGGAGGTACGAGCAGTACTTC. Amino acids: CASTGEGRYEQYF.

The V call is TRBV5-1, the J call TRBJ2-1; no clear D gene. Germline V gene data show CDR1 as SGHRS and CDR2 as YFSETQ. The V end was cut by 10 bases, the J end by 0 bases, with 11 bases between. The length of the CDR3 is 13 residues. Here the CDR3 reads CAGKQSSYNEQFF. The DNA for the CDR3 is TGCGCCGGCAAACAGAGCTCCTACAATGAGCAGTTCTTC.

V is TRBV3-1 (or the pseudogene TRBV3-2) and J is TRBJ2-7; the match to TRBD1 covers 8 bases. With V trimmed by 1 base and J by 2 bases, 7 bases remained unmatched. The CDR3 has 16 residues. The V gene's germline CDR1 is LGHDT and CDR2 YNNKEL (reference sequence). The CDR3: CASSQAGTGQAYEQYF. The DNA for the CDR3 is TGTGCCAGCAGCCAAGCGGGGACGGGACAGGCCTACGAGCAGTACTTC.

The CDR3 region is CASSLVGRPSSYNEQFF. In DNA form, the CDR3 reads TGCGCCAGCAGCTTGGTGGGACGGCCGAGCTCCTACAATGAGCAGTTCTTC. This chain connects TRBV5-1 to TRBJ2-1, with D perhaps matching TRBD1 or TRBD2 (5 bases each). In germline, CDR1 is SGHRS, CDR2 YFSETQ. The CDR3 spans 17 residues. V lost 0 bases and J 0 bases, leaving 13 bases between the germline ends.

This clone was seen just once. The rearrangement links TRBV5-1 to TRBJ2-3; D gene ambiguous. V lost 4 bases, J lost 1 base, and 10 bases lay in between. The germline V gene has CDR1 SGHRS and CDR2 YFSETQ. The CDR3 runs 14 residues. The CDR3 sequence: CASSTVGGTDTQYF. The CDR3, as DNA: TGCGCCAGCAGCACGGTGGGTGGCACAGATACGCAGTATTTT.

The chain recombines TRBV24-1 with TRBJ2-7; TRBD1 matches at 7 bases. In germline, CDR1 is KGHDR, CDR2 SFDVKD. The CDR3 contains 15 residues. Trimming removed 3 bases from V and 2 bases from J; junction bases left unmatched: 6. The CDR3 sequence is CATSDPGTDPYEQYF. CDR3 DNA sequence: TGTGCCACCAGTGATCCCGGGACAGACCCCTACGAGCAGTACTTC.

The chain links TRBV5-1 to TRBJ1-2; 10 nucleotides line up with TRBD1. The CDR3 length is 13 residues. Germline V gives CDR1 SGHRS, CDR2 YFSETQ. The V and J ends lost 4 bases and 8 bases, in that order; junction bases with no gene match: 5. CDR3 residues: CASSPDRGEGYTF. CDR3 sequence (DNA): TGCGCCAGCAGCCCGGACAGGGGGGAAGGCTACACCTTC. The variable domain in full, completed from reference TRBV5-1 and TRBJ1-2, reads KAGVTQTPRYLIKTRGQQVTLSCSPISGHRSVSWYQQTPGQGLQFLFEYFSETQRNKGNFPGRFSGRQFSNSRSEMNVSTLELGDSALYLCASSPDRGEGYTFGSGTRLTVV.

CDR3 protein: CASSIRTSGRPYNEQFF. Written as DNA, the CDR3 is TGTGCCAGTAGTATCAGGACTAGCGGGAGGCCCTACAATGAGCAGTTCTTC. The J gene is TRBJ2-1, the V gene TRBV19; 14 bases are a match to TRBD2. This CDR3 region has 17 residues. The junction had 3 bases not matched to a gene; V was cut back by 3 bases and J by 2 bases. Germline V lookup: CDR1 LNHDA, CDR2 SQIVND (reference sequence).

V and J are TRBV10-3 and TRBJ2-3; unclear D gene. The V and J ends lost 6 bases and 4 bases respectively, with 14 bases between them. CDR3 length: 14 residues. Germline V gives CDR1 ENHRY, CDR2 SYGVKD. The CDR3 region is CAIRATGGADTQYF. In DNA form, the CDR3 reads TGTGCCATCAGGGCGACGGGTGGTGCAGATACGCAGTATTTT.

The chain has TRBV4-1 and TRBJ2-1; D is possibly TRBD1 (5 bases). CDR3 length: 16 residues. Trimming shortened V by 4 bases and J by 5 bases, and 18 bases separated the two germline ends. In germline, CDR1 is MGHRA, CDR2 YSYEKL. Here the CDR3 DNA reads TGCGCCAGCAGCCCACATCCGAGACAGAGAAACAATGAGCAGTTCTTC. Translated, it gives CASSPHPRQRNNEQFF.

The gene calls are TRBV6-4 and TRBJ2-4; unclear D gene. This CDR3 is 18 amino acids long. Trimming removed 9 bases from V and 1 base from J, with 25 bases in between. Germline V gene data show CDR1 as MRHNA and CDR2 as SNTAGT. The CDR3 reads CARRDLENIAPAKNIQYF. CDR3 sequence (DNA): TGTGCCAGGAGAGATTTAGAGAACATAGCCCCTGCCAAAAACATTCAGTACTTC.

The CDR3 reads CASSQLQALTRETQYF. Written as DNA, the CDR3 is TGCGCCAGCAGCCAGCTACAGGCTCTCACCAGGGAGACCCAGTACTTC. This sequence joins TRBV4-1 and TRBJ2-5, with TRBD1 as a possible D gene (5 bases). V lost 3 bases, J lost 5 bases, and 19 bases lay in between. CDR3 length: 16 amino acids. Germline V lookup: CDR1 MGHRA, CDR2 YSYEKL.

The chain recombines TRBV5-1 with TRBJ2-7; 7 positions agree with TRBD2. V was clipped by 3 bases and J by 7 bases; unmatched bases: 4. CDR3 length: 12 amino acids. CDR1 and CDR2 (germline): SGHRS, YFSETQ. The CDR3 bases are TGCGCCAGCAGCTATGACGGGGGGGAGCAGTACTTC. Protein product: CASSYDGGEQYF.

The genes are TRBV27 and TRBJ1-5; D ambiguous. Trimming shortened V by 5 bases and J by 2 bases, and 22 bases separated the two germline ends. CDR3 length: 18 residues. Per germline, CDR1 MNHEY and CDR2 SMNVEV (reference sequence). CDR3 sequence: CASSRRASGYIGNQPQHF. CDR3 bases: TGTGCCAGCAGTCGTCGGGCCTCGGGGTATATTGGCAATCAGCCCCAGCATTTT.

V usage is TRBV18 and J usage is TRBJ2-7, with TRBD1 as a possible D gene (6 bases). Looked up from germline, CDR1 is KGHSH and CDR2 is LQKENI. V dropped 4 bases and J dropped 1 base, with 17 bases sitting between them. This CDR3 comprises 16 residues. The DNA for the CDR3 is TGTGCCAGCTCACTATTTCCCCGGACAGATTCCTACGAGCAGTACTTC. Residues: CASSLFPRTDSYEQYF.

V and J are TRBV7-9 and TRBJ2-3; 9 bases map to TRBD2. Trimming at V came to 5 bases and at J to 5 bases, leaving 8 bases not matched to a gene. The CDR3 has 15 amino acids. CDR1 and CDR2 from the germline V gene are SEHNR and FQNEAQ (reference sequence). DNA for the CDR3: TGTGCCAGCAGCCCCGGGACTAGCAGGGAAGATACGCAGTATTTT. This encodes CASSPGTSREDTQYF. Full variable domain (rest looked up from reference TRBV7-9 and TRBJ2-3): DTGVSQNPRHKITKRGQNVTFRCDPISEHNRLYWYRQTLGQGPEFLTYFQNEAQLEKSRLLSDRFSAERPKGSFSTLEIQRTEQGDSAMYLCASSPGTSREDTQYFGPGTRLTVL.

The chain employs TRBV6-2 or TRBV6-3 and TRBJ2-1; 7 bases fit TRBD2. Germline CDR1 MNHEY, CDR2 SVGEGT. The trim removed 3 bases at V and 8 bases at J, leaving 10 bases unmatched. CDR3 length: 15 residues. In DNA form, the CDR3 reads TGTGCCAGCAGTTATTCACTAGCGAATTGGGATGAGCAGTTCTTC. Translation: CASSYSLANWDEQFF.

The chain couples TRBV7-6 to TRBJ1-5; 8 positions match TRBD1. Germline V gene data show CDR1 as SGHVS and CDR2 as FNYEAQ. V lost 0 bases and J lost 6; bases outside the gene matches: 7. The CDR3 consists of 16 residues. The CDR3 DNA reads as TGTGCCAGCAGCTTAGCGTTAGGACAGGGCTCTCAGCCCCAGCATTTT. The encoded protein is CASSLALGQGSQPQHF.

This clone turned up a few times. DNA for the CDR3: TGTGCCAGCGGGGGCGGGAGTGTCAATGAGCAGTTCTTC. Protein sequence: CASGGGSVNEQFF. The chain employs TRBV7-2 and TRBJ2-1, with TRBD2 as a possible D gene (7 bases). Germline lookup yields CDR1 SGHTA and CDR2 FQGNSA. The CDR3 runs to 13 residues. Trimming cost V 8 bases and J 6 bases, with 14 bases left between them.

This clone was seen just once. The V and J genes are TRBV3-1 (or the pseudogene TRBV3-2) and TRBJ2-6; D might be TRBD2 (5 bases). The CDR3 totals 19 residues. Trimming cost V 0 bases and J 2 bases, with 17 bases left between them. CDR1 LGHDT and CDR2 YNNKEL come from the germline V gene (reference sequence). Written as DNA, the CDR3 is TGTGCCAGCAGCCAAGAAACTCTGGCCTTCGGGGCTGGGGCCAACGTCCTGACTTTC. Protein product: CASSQETLAFGAGANVLTF.

The gene calls are TRBV2 and TRBJ2-2; possibly TRBD1 for D (7 bases). Germline CDR1 reads SNHLY; CDR2 reads FYNNEI. The CDR3 covers 17 residues. V shed 6 bases and J shed 4 bases, with 21 bases lying between them. The DNA for the CDR3 is TGTGCCAGCAGGGAGACAGGGTGGGGGACTCGCACCGGGGAGCTGTTTTTT. As protein: CASRETGWGTRTGELFF.